Each of the 30 T cell receptor beta chains below was sequenced from the same sample in a study of cytomegalovirus exposure and HLA in healthy donors. The primer mix had 60 Vbeta and 13 Jbeta primers. Repertoires were generated with immunoSEQ multiplex PCR, while TCRdb's copy carries only in-frame clones and drops some. The sample lists some 120,000 clones; 78% were seen once. The material sequenced was PBMCs. These receptors were collected from a man in his thirties or forties in good health and CMV-seropositive.

The chain joins TRBV14 to TRBJ1-2; TRBD1 is a possible D gene (5 bases). This CDR3 has 12 residues. Trimming pared 5 bases from V and 4 bases from J, leaving 8 bases between. Germline CDR1 SGHDN, CDR2 FVKESK. This CDR3 is CASSYDSYGYTF. DNA of the CDR3: TGTGCCAGCAGCTACGACAGCTATGGCTACACCTTC.

This clone was recorded only once. V gene TRBV6-4 combines with J gene TRBJ2-7, with TRBD2 matching over 11 bases. The CDR3 is 16 residues long. The V gene end was trimmed by 2 bases and the J gene end by 3 bases; junction bases not matched to a gene: 6. Germline CDR1 is MRHNA and CDR2 is SNTAGT. CDR3 residues: CASSDPGLAESYEQYF. CDR3 nucleotides: TGTGCCAGCAGTGACCCGGGACTAGCGGAAAGCTACGAGCAGTACTTC.

In its sample, this clone was seen once. The chain combines TRBV9 with TRBJ2-7; D unresolved. This CDR3 is 14 amino acids long. Trimming took off 4 bases at V and 2 bases at J, with 13 bases between the two ends. Germline values: CDR1 SGDLS, CDR2 YYNGEE. The CDR3 here is CASSPRGLTYEQYF. CDR3 DNA sequence: TGTGCCAGCAGCCCGCGTGGGCTCACCTACGAGCAGTACTTC.

This chain links TRBV6-5 with TRBJ2-7, with 11 nucleotides matching TRBD2. Germline values: CDR1 MNHEY, CDR2 SVGAGI. The CDR3 spans 13 residues. V was clipped by 6 bases and J by 6 bases; unmatched bases: 4. CDR3 in amino acids: CASRTSGSGEQYF. CDR3 nucleotides: TGTGCCAGCAGAACTAGCGGGAGTGGCGAGCAGTACTTC.

Here the CDR3 reads CSVGPTGGAGTEAFF. The CDR3 nucleotides are TGCAGCGTTGGGCCCACAGGGGGCGCGGGGACTGAAGCTTTCTTT. The chain recombines TRBV29-1 with TRBJ1-1; 9 bases match TRBD1. Looked up from germline, CDR1 is SQVTM and CDR2 is ANQGSEA. With 4 bases clipped from V and 5 bases from J, the junction kept 11 bases outside the gene matches. The CDR3 contains 15 residues.

The chain couples TRBV19 to TRBJ2-3; D possibly corresponds to TRBD2 (5 bases). This CDR3 comprises 15 residues. Per germline, CDR1 LNHDA and CDR2 SQIVND (reference sequence). V shed 7 bases and J shed 0 bases, with 14 bases lying between them. This CDR3 reads CASTMRAESTDTQYF. The CDR3, as DNA: TGTGCCAGTACCATGCGGGCGGAGAGCACAGATACGCAGTATTTT.

CDR3 sequence: CASNRGQSYEQYF. The CDR3 region has the DNA TGCGCCAGCAACCGGGGACAGTCCTACGAGCAGTACTTC. V gene TRBV5-1 combines with J gene TRBJ2-7; TRBD1 matches at 7 bases. This CDR3 has 13 residues. V shed 6 bases and J 1 base; nucleotides not matched to a gene: 4. Per the germline V gene, CDR1 is SGHRS and CDR2 is YFSETQ.

This chain joins TRBV5-6 and TRBJ2-2; TRBD2 matches 7 bases. V lost 0 bases, J lost 3 bases, and 2 bases stayed unmatched. Germline CDR1 and CDR2: SGHDT and YYEEEE. There are 15 residues in the CDR3. The CDR3 reads CASSLGLADTGELFF. The CDR3 DNA is TGTGCCAGCAGCTTGGGACTAGCAGACACCGGGGAGCTGTTTTTT.

The V gene is TRBV5-8, the J gene TRBJ2-7; 14 bases match TRBD2. The J segment lost 6 bases and the V segment lost 4 bases, leaving 6 bases of the junction unmatched. Germline V lookup: CDR1 SGHTS, CDR2 YDEGEE. This CDR3 is built from 15 residues. The CDR3 DNA sequence: TGTGCCAGCAGCCCGGGACTAGCGGGAGTCGGCGAGCAGTACTTC. It specifies CASSPGLAGVGEQYF.

The rearrangement links TRBV5-1 to TRBJ2-5, with D perhaps TRBD2 (6 bases). Trimming stripped 4 bases from V and 3 bases from J, with 13 bases between. This CDR3 comprises 14 residues. Per germline, CDR1 SGHRS and CDR2 YFSETQ. The CDR3, as DNA: TGCGCCAGCAGCAAATGGGACTCGGAAGAGACCCAGTACTTC. This translates into CASSKWDSEETQYF.

The chain links TRBV5-6 to TRBJ2-3; possible D gene TRBD2, 7 bases. V was shortened by 4 bases and J by 2 bases, with 14 bases between the two germline ends. Germline lookup yields CDR1 SGHDT and CDR2 YYEEEE. This CDR3 has 15 residues. This CDR3 is CASSRGGGTTDTQYF. The CDR3 DNA is TGTGCCAGCAGCCGAGGGGGAGGGACCACAGATACGCAGTATTTT.

CDR3 in amino acids: CASSEDRSDTEAFF. CDR3 bases: TGCGCCAGCAGCGAGGACAGGTCGGACACTGAAGCTTTCTTT. The rearrangement links TRBV5-1 to TRBJ1-1, with TRBD1 matching 7 bases. CDR3 length equals 14 residues. V trimming: 4 bases; J trimming: 3 bases; junction bases outside the gene matches: 6. CDR1 is SGHRS, CDR2 YFSETQ, per germline. Using reference TRBV5-1 and TRBJ1-1 for the parts outside the CDR3, the full variable domain is KAGVTQTPRYLIKTRGQQVTLSCSPISGHRSVSWYQQTPGQGLQFLFEYFSETQRNKGNFPGRFSGRQFSNSRSEMNVSTLELGDSALYLCASSEDRSDTEAFFGQGTRLTVV.

The V gene is TRBV13, the J gene TRBJ2-2; tentatively, D is TRBD1 (6 bases). Germline V CDR1 and CDR2: PRHDT, FYEKMQ (reference sequence). The CDR3 is 15 amino acids. Deletions cut 4 bases from V and 9 bases from J, with 18 bases between. In DNA form, the CDR3 reads TGTGCCAGCAGCTCCAGCGACAGGTTAATAAGGGAGCTGTTTTTT. Translation gives CASSSSDRLIRELFF.

This clone has more than one count but fewer than ten. The chain recombines TRBV4-3 with TRBJ1-4; D is ambiguous. The V gene's germline CDR1 is LGHNA and CDR2 YSLEER. The CDR3 covers 17 residues. The V and J ends lost 1 base and 0 bases respectively, with 12 bases between them. The CDR3 DNA sequence: TGCGCCAGCAGCCAAGGTGTGAGGACTCCAACTAATGAAAAACTGTTTTTT. It codes for CASSQGVRTPTNEKLFF.

On this clone itself: This same CDR3 is encoded by further DNA sequences in the sample. The chain uses TRBV9 and TRBJ2-7, with TRBD2 matching over 8 bases. CDR3 length: 13 amino acids. Trimming took 4 bases from V and 1 from J; bases not matched to a gene: 1. Germline V gene data show CDR1 as SGDLS and CDR2 as YYNGEE. The CDR3 protein is CASSRGGSYEQYF. The CDR3 bases are TGTGCCAGCAGCCGGGGGGGTTCCTACGAGCAGTACTTC.

This clone was found a few times. This chain connects TRBV13 to TRBJ2-7; the match to TRBD1 covers 7 bases. Germline-derived CDR1 and CDR2 are PRHDT and FYEKMQ (reference sequence). This CDR3 region has 15 residues. Germline trimming cut 5 bases from V and 2 bases from J; bases unmatched to any gene: 9. The CDR3 nucleotides read TGTGCCAGCAGCACTAGACAGGGTCGGGCCTACGAGCAGTACTTC. Its protein is CASSTRQGRAYEQYF.

The chain is built from TRBV7-9 and TRBJ2-3; D perhaps matches TRBD2 (7 bases). This CDR3 has 17 residues. Trimming pared 2 bases from V and 3 bases from J, leaving 18 bases between. CDR1 SEHNR and CDR2 FQNEAQ come from the germline V gene (reference sequence). The CDR3 region is CASSLIGGGRATDTQYF. The DNA for the CDR3 is TGTGCCAGCAGCTTAATTGGGGGGGGCAGGGCGACAGATACGCAGTATTTT.

The V call is TRBV10-3, the J call TRBJ1-4, with D maybe TRBD1 (6 bases). The CDR3 is 15 amino acids. Germline V gene data show CDR1 as ENHRY and CDR2 as SYGVKD. V dropped 5 bases and J dropped 2 bases, with 12 bases sitting between them. The CDR3 DNA is TGTGCCATCAGTCCCGAGGGGGGGACTAATGAAAAACTGTTTTTT. Protein sequence: CAISPEGGTNEKLFF.

J is TRBJ2-3 and V is TRBV10-1; D is perhaps TRBD2 (5 bases). V lost 0 bases and J lost 5, with 21 bases in between. The CDR3 covers 18 residues. The germline V gene encodes CDR1 WNHNN and CDR2 SYGVQD (reference sequence). CDR3 coding DNA: TGCGCCAGCAGTGAGTCGACGGCTAGCACTGGAGTAGGAGATACGCAGTATTTT. Amino acids: CASSESTASTGVGDTQYF.

This chain uses TRBV28 with TRBJ2-3, with 7 bases aligning to TRBD2. The trim removed 3 bases at V and 0 bases at J, leaving 12 bases unmatched. This CDR3 spans 18 amino acids. Per germline, CDR1 MDHEN and CDR2 SYDVKM. CDR3 nucleotides: TGTGCCAGCAGTTTTGCAGGACTAGGCTTCCCGAGCACAGATACGCAGTATTTT. Translation gives CASSFAGLGFPSTDTQYF.

DNA of the CDR3: TGTGCCAGCAGCTTAGGTTCCGGGAGGGATACGCAGTATTTT. Amino acid sequence: CASSLGSGRDTQYF. This rearrangement joins TRBV5-5 to TRBJ2-3; 7 nucleotides line up with TRBD2. The CDR3 totals 14 residues. The ends lost 2 bases at V and 6 bases at J; junction bases unmatched: 6. CDR1 and CDR2 from the germline V gene are SGHKS and YYEKEE (reference sequence).

The J gene is TRBJ1-1, the V gene TRBV14; D is unclear. The CDR3 sequence is 15 residues long. V gave up 0 bases and J gave up 5 bases, with 13 bases separating them. Germline assignment: CDR1 SGHDN and CDR2 FVKESK. The CDR3 sequence: CASSQDLRGDTEAFF. The CDR3 DNA sequence: TGTGCCAGCAGCCAAGATCTCCGGGGAGATACTGAAGCTTTCTTT. Using reference TRBV14 and TRBJ1-1 for the parts outside the CDR3, the full variable domain is EAGVTQFPSHSVIEKGQTVTLRCDPISGHDNLYWYRRVMGKEIKFLLHFVKESKQDESGMPNNRFLAERTGGTYSTLKVQPAELEDSGVYFCASSQDLRGDTEAFFGQGTRLTVV.

This clone was found a few times. The rearrangement links TRBV6-6 to TRBJ2-4; tentative D call: TRBD1 (6 bases). The CDR3 has 15 residues. Trimming stripped 7 bases from V and 1 base from J, with 14 bases between. CDR1 is MNHNY and CDR2 is SVGAGI in the germline V gene (reference sequence). CDR3 DNA sequence: TGTGCCAGCACCGACAGGCTAGGGGCCAAAAACATTCAGTACTTC. It yields the protein CASTDRLGAKNIQYF.

The V and J genes are TRBV11-2 and TRBJ2-1; D ambiguous. Germline V gene data show CDR1 as SGHAT and CDR2 as FQNNGV. This CDR3 is built from 12 residues. V was cut by 5 bases and J by 10 bases, with 12 bases left in between. CDR3 sequence (DNA): TGTGCCAGCAGCCGGAAGGTGAGGGAGCAGTTCTTC. Its protein is CASSRKVREQFF.

For this clone: Additional DNA sequences in this sample encode the identical CDR3. This chain links TRBV9 with TRBJ2-7, with TRBD2 matching over 8 bases. Germline V CDR1 and CDR2: SGDLS, YYNGEE. The CDR3 spans 14 residues. With 3 bases clipped from V and 0 bases from J, the junction kept 2 bases outside the gene matches. The chain's CDR3 is CASSAGTSSYEQYF. The CDR3 bases are TGTGCCAGCAGCGCCGGGACTAGCTCCTACGAGCAGTACTTC.

Of note for this clone: Different DNA sequences within this sample yield the same CDR3. This chain connects TRBV9 to TRBJ1-3, with D perhaps matching TRBD1 (6 bases). This CDR3 has 13 residues. Trimming left V 5 bases short and J 1 base short, with 7 bases between. Germline V gene sequence: CDR1 SGDLS, CDR2 YYNGEE. As DNA, the CDR3 is TGTGCCAGCAGTACAGGGTCTGGAAACACCATATATTTT. Translated: CASSTGSGNTIYF.

This chain connects TRBV5-4 to TRBJ2-2, with TRBD1 matching 9 bases. J was trimmed by 5 bases and V by 4 bases; bases with no gene match: 15. In germline, CDR1 is SGHNT, CDR2 YYREEE (reference sequence). This CDR3 has 18 residues. CDR3 coding DNA: TGTGCCAGCAGCCCGCAACGGGGTCGGGACAGGGTAACCGGGGAGCTGTTTTTT. Translated: CASSPQRGRDRVTGELFF. The full variable domain, completed using reference TRBV5-4 and TRBJ2-2, is ETGVTQSPTHLIKTRGQQVTLRCSSQSGHNTVSWYQQALGQGPQFIFQYYREEENGRGNFPPRFSGLQFPNYSSELNVNALELDDSALYLCASSPQRGRDRVTGELFFGEGSRLTVL.

The chain uses TRBV5-1 and TRBJ2-1, with TRBD2 identical over 8 bases. Germline loops: CDR1 SGHRS, CDR2 YFSETQ. Trimming removed 6 bases from V and 6 bases from J; junction bases left unmatched: 8. This CDR3 is built from 14 residues. The CDR3 here is CASMVREGGNEQFF. Here the CDR3 DNA reads TGCGCCAGCATGGTACGGGAGGGAGGCAATGAGCAGTTCTTC.

The chain recombines TRBV7-2 with TRBJ2-3, with D perhaps matching TRBD2 (5 bases). CDR1 is SGHTA and CDR2 is FQGNSA in the germline V gene. Trimming left V 2 bases short and J 3 bases short, with 21 bases between. This CDR3 is built from 18 residues. The CDR3 nucleotides are TGTGCCAGCAGCTTACTTAAATCGAGGGAGATGGGGACAGATACGCAGTATTTT. Its translation: CASSLLKSREMGTDTQYF.

Here the CDR3 DNA reads TGTGCCAGCAGCGCACTTTTTGCGGCAGACTCCTACGAGCAGTACTTC. The encoded protein is CASSALFAADSYEQYF. V is TRBV4-2 and J is TRBJ2-7, with D unclear. Trimming removed 5 bases from V and 0 bases from J, with 17 bases in between. This CDR3 is built from 16 residues. Germline-derived CDR1 and CDR2 are LGHNA and YNFKEQ.